Each of the 30 T cell receptor beta chains below was sequenced from the same sample in a study of T cell repertoires in cytomegalovirus infection. MiXCR was run by TCRdb on the reads, yielding one entry per CDR3 protein. The sample shows around 570,000 distinct CDR3 sequences, almost 40% of them seen only once. Which antigens these TCRs recognize remains unknown. The sample was cultured PBMCs, taken from culture after CMV antigen stimulation. These receptors were taken from a human donor in good health (CMV status not recorded). Some clones in this sample may be carry-over from other donors' samples.

This clonotype occurred a few times. The CDR3 sequence: CASTPPLGQAGTDTQYF. The CDR3 DNA reads TGTGCCAGCACTCCCCCACTTGGACAAGCCGGCACAGATACGCAGTATTTT. The rearrangement links TRBV6-2 or TRBV6-3 to TRBJ2-3; D perhaps matches TRBD1 (5 bases). This CDR3 region has 17 residues. V was clipped by 7 bases and J by 1 base, with 21 bases between them. CDR1 and CDR2 (germline): MNHEY, SVGEGT.

The chain employs TRBV19 and TRBJ1-4; D ambiguous. Per germline, CDR1 LNHDA and CDR2 SQIVND (reference sequence). The CDR3 totals 16 residues. V dropped 5 bases and J dropped 0 bases, with 13 bases sitting between them. This CDR3 is CASSVTGKTTNEKLFF. CDR3 nucleotide sequence: TGTGCCAGTAGTGTAACCGGCAAGACAACTAATGAAAAACTGTTTTTT.

The rearrangement uses TRBV6-2 or TRBV6-3 and TRBJ2-2; D remains ambiguous. The V end lost 0 bases, the J end lost 0 bases, and 8 bases lay between the germline ends. The CDR3 contains 16 residues. Germline CDR1 is MNHEY and CDR2 is SVGEGT. CDR3 sequence reads: CASSYSGVSNTGELFF. The CDR3, as DNA: TGTGCCAGCAGTTACTCTGGGGTATCGAACACCGGGGAGCTGTTTTTT.

The genes are TRBV12-3 or TRBV12-4 and TRBJ1-3, with 7 bases aligning to TRBD1. CDR3 length: 18 amino acids. The V segment lost 6 bases and the J segment 0 bases; nucleotides outside the gene matches: 14. The CDR3 protein is CASSPARQGLHSGNTIYF. In DNA, the CDR3 is TGTGCCAGCAGCCCCGCTCGACAGGGTTTACACTCTGGAAACACCATATATTTT.

This clonotype occurred once. At one end, the junction sequence differs from germline, possibly due to a read error. The rearrangement joins TRBV15 to TRBJ1-4; D not certain. The CDR3 runs 13 residues. Germline V CDR1 and CDR2: LNHNV, YYDKDF (reference sequence). CDR3 region: CATRRAVEEKLFF. In nucleotides, the CDR3 is TGTGCCACCAGGAGAGCAGTGGAAGAAAAACTGTTTTTT.

This clonotype appeared a few times. The J gene is TRBJ1-5, the V gene TRBV6-1; D perhaps matches TRBD1 (5 bases). Germline CDR1 reads MNHNS; CDR2 reads SASEGT. This CDR3 has 14 amino acids. V was shortened by 5 bases and J by 10 bases, with 18 bases between the two germline ends. DNA of the CDR3: TGTGCCAGCAGTCGGGACCGCGGTTTCGAACCCCAGCATTTT. Encoded protein: CASSRDRGFEPQHF.

This clonotype was detected a few times. The chain is built from TRBV12-3 or TRBV12-4 and TRBJ2-7, with TRBD2 matching 11 bases. V dropped 8 bases and J dropped 6; count of bases not matched to a gene: 9. The CDR3 extends over 14 amino acids. For the CDR3, the DNA is TGTGCCAGCGGACCGCTAGCGGGAGGTTCCGAGCAGTACTTC. Translating gives CASGPLAGGSEQYF.

Points on this clonotype: No conserved phenylalanine or tryptophan is present at the end of the CDR3, so a read error is the likely explanation. The DNA is omitted, as the CDR3 cannot be located on it reliably, and the CDR3 follows TCRdb's listing. The CDR3 region is CSAQTREDD. This chain uses TRBV20-1 with TRBJ2-7; the listed D gene, TRBD1, was not tested against the DNA. The CDR3 adds up to 9 amino acids, both ends counted. Germline V gene data show CDR1 as DFQATT and CDR2 as SNEGSKA (reference sequence).

The chain links TRBV20-1 to TRBJ2-7; D is unresolved. V gave up 4 bases and J gave up 4 bases, with 14 bases separating them. CDR3 size: 13 residues. CDR1 and CDR2 from the germline V gene are DFQATT and SNEGSKA (reference sequence). CDR3 region: CSATDPPAYEQYF. CDR3 nucleotide sequence: TGCAGTGCTACGGACCCCCCCGCTTACGAGCAGTACTTC.

The J gene is TRBJ2-1, the V gene TRBV5-4; no clear D gene. Trimming removed 0 bases at V and 6 bases at J, with 13 bases between. The CDR3 extends over 15 amino acids. Germline CDR1 SGHNT, CDR2 YYREEE (reference sequence). The CDR3 reads CASSLGTRRSNEQFF. In nucleotides, the CDR3 is TGTGCCAGCAGCTTGGGGACCCGTCGGAGCAATGAGCAGTTCTTC.

On this clonotype itself: A much larger clone sits a single nucleotide away, making a read error possible. The conserved phenylalanine or tryptophan is not found at the CDR3 terminus, so this likely reflects a read error. The chain combines TRBV7-2 with TRBJ2-3; a possible D gene is TRBD2 (5 bases). Germline V CDR1 and CDR2: SGHTA, FQGNSA. Trimming left V 5 bases short and J 5 bases short, with 20 bases between. The CDR3 loop spans 16 amino acids. In DNA, the CDR3 is TGTGCCAGCAGCCTCTTTATGGGCGGGCCAGGAGATACGCAGTATGTT. Translated: CASSLFMGGPGDTQYV.

This clonotype was seen more than once but under ten times. J is TRBJ2-5 and V is TRBV27; the match to TRBD1 covers 7 bases. The CDR3 has 15 amino acids. The V gene end was trimmed by 3 bases and the J gene end by 5 bases; junction bases not matched to a gene: 9. The germline CDR1 and CDR2 sequences are MNHEY and SMNVEV (reference sequence). The CDR3 sequence: CASSFGGQAVETQYF. The CDR3 coding sequence is TGTGCCAGCAGTTTTGGTGGACAGGCGGTTGAGACCCAGTACTTC.

The table lists this clonotype with a few counts. Mismatch with germline at one junction end may stem from a read error. The chain combines TRBV4-1 with TRBJ2-3; no definite D call. The CDR3 has 14 residues. CDR1 MGHRA and CDR2 YSYEKL come from the germline V gene. CDR3 sequence: CASTISASTDTQYF. CDR3 nucleotides: TGTGCCAGCACTATCTCAGCTAGCACAGATACGCAGTATTTT.

The genes are TRBV11-2 and TRBJ1-3, with D perhaps TRBD1 (5 bases). CDR3 length equals 15 residues. Trimming removed 5 bases at V and 4 bases at J, with 15 bases between. Germline CDR1 reads SGHAT; CDR2 reads FQNNGV. The CDR3 nucleotides read TGTGCCAGCAGCCAACAGGTTTCTGGGGGAAACACCATATATTTT. Translated, it gives CASSQQVSGGNTIYF.

This chain links TRBV20-1 with TRBJ2-3; 9 positions agree with TRBD2. V lost 3 bases and J lost 2; bases outside the gene matches: 3. This CDR3 is built from 14 residues. Per germline, CDR1 DFQATT and CDR2 SNEGSKA (reference sequence). CDR3 nucleotide sequence: TGCAGTGCTAGCCTAGCGGGATTCACAGATACGCAGTATTTT. It encodes CSASLAGFTDTQYF.

The chain uses TRBV7-8 and TRBJ2-3; possible D gene TRBD1, 5 bases. There are 17 residues in the CDR3. The germline gives CDR1 SGHVS, CDR2 FQNEAQ. Trimming shortened V by 0 bases and J by 4 bases, and 17 bases separated the two germline ends. Here the CDR3 reads CASSLALSLKGADTQYF. CDR3 nucleotides: TGTGCCAGCAGCTTAGCGTTAAGCCTAAAAGGGGCAGATACGCAGTATTTT.

J is TRBJ2-3 and V is TRBV10-3; 7 nucleotides agree with TRBD2. CDR1 and CDR2 from the germline V gene are ENHRY and SYGVKD. J gave up 3 bases and V 8 bases, and 11 bases lay outside the gene matches. This CDR3 has 15 residues. CDR3 sequence (DNA): TGTGCCATCTGGGGGGGTCGGGGAGGAACAGATACGCAGTATTTT. The encoded protein is CAIWGGRGGTDTQYF.

This clonotype has ten or more counts. The V call is TRBV7-2, the J call TRBJ1-1; D not certain. With 7 bases removed from V and 0 bases from J, the gap between germline ends came to 21 bases. This CDR3 comprises 17 residues. The germline V gene encodes CDR1 SGHTA and CDR2 FQGNSA. CDR3 in amino acids: CASTPQGRNIMNTEAFF. DNA of the CDR3: TGTGCCAGCACCCCTCAAGGCAGGAATATCATGAACACTGAAGCTTTCTTT.

The chain couples TRBV18 to TRBJ2-3; D unresolved. The ends were cut back, 3 bases at V and 0 bases at J, with 7 bases in the middle. This CDR3 comprises 14 residues. Germline lookup yields CDR1 KGHSH and CDR2 LQKENI. The CDR3 region is CASSPAPSTDTQYF. As DNA, the CDR3 is TGTGCCAGCTCACCGGCACCGAGCACAGATACGCAGTATTTT.

The chain uses TRBV6-2 or TRBV6-3 and TRBJ1-2, with 8 bases identical to TRBD1. J lost 3 bases, V lost 0 bases, and 9 bases had no gene match. Looked up from germline, CDR1 is MNHEY and CDR2 is SVGEGT. The length of the CDR3 is 17 residues. The CDR3 here is CASSYSKRTGSYYGYTF. DNA for the CDR3: TGTGCCAGCAGTTACTCGAAAAGGACAGGGTCGTACTATGGCTACACCTTC.

V is TRBV6-1 and J is TRBJ2-5; tentatively, D is TRBD1 or TRBD2 (5 bases each). The ends were cut back, 2 bases at V and 4 bases at J, with 17 bases in the middle. This CDR3 has 16 residues. Germline CDR1 MNHNS, CDR2 SASEGT. CDR3 protein: CASSERGDGTAETQYF. CDR3 sequence (DNA): TGTGCCAGCAGTGAACGGGGCGACGGAACTGCAGAGACCCAGTACTTC.

This clonotype was picked up a small number of times. The V gene is TRBV27, the J gene TRBJ1-6, with D unresolved. Germline V lookup: CDR1 MNHEY, CDR2 SMNVEV (reference sequence). The CDR3 has 14 residues. The V end was cut by 5 bases, the J end by 6 bases, with 11 bases between. CDR3 in DNA: TGTGCCAGCAGTACGGACTGGGGTAATTCACCCCTCCACTTT. As protein: CASSTDWGNSPLHF.

This clonotype was found a few times. V gene TRBV7-9 combines with J gene TRBJ2-2; TRBD2 might be the D (5 bases). Germline loops: CDR1 SEHNR, CDR2 FQNEAQ (reference sequence). The V and J ends lost 3 bases and 0 bases respectively, with 14 bases between them. This CDR3 contains 17 residues. The CDR3 loop is CASSFSPRAPNTGELFF. CDR3 DNA: TGTGCCAGCAGCTTCTCCCCGCGGGCACCGAACACCGGGGAGCTGTTTTTT.

The chain combines TRBV27 with TRBJ1-2; D perhaps matches TRBD1 (5 bases). The V and J ends lost 7 bases and 7 bases respectively, with 22 bases between them. The length of the CDR3 is 15 residues. Germline CDR1 MNHEY, CDR2 SMNVEV (reference sequence). CDR3 coding DNA: TGTGCCAGCACCCCCCATGGGCAGGGCGTGGCTGGCTACACCTTC. Translation: CASTPHGQGVAGYTF.

The V and J genes are TRBV19 and TRBJ1-1, with TRBD1 matching over 8 bases. CDR1 and CDR2 from the germline V gene are LNHDA and SQIVND (reference sequence). V lost 3 bases to trimming and J lost 8 bases; unmatched junction nucleotides: 2. The CDR3 is made up of 12 amino acids. The CDR3 sequence is CASSMGQEEAFF. The CDR3, as DNA: TGTGCCAGTAGTATGGGACAGGAGGAAGCTTTCTTT.

CDR3 residues: CASRRQGGGTEAFF. The CDR3 nucleotides are TGTGCCAGCAGACGACAGGGAGGGGGCACTGAAGCTTTCTTT. The chain combines TRBV6-8 with TRBJ1-1, with TRBD1 identical over 7 bases. CDR3 length equals 14 residues. V shed 6 bases, J shed 4 bases, and the junction held 8 bases outside the gene matches. The V gene's germline CDR1 is MNHGY and CDR2 SAAAGT.

This clonotype has more than one count but fewer than ten. The chain recombines TRBV28 with TRBJ2-4, with a tentative D call TRBD2 (6 bases). The CDR3 spans 15 residues. Germline CDR1 reads MDHEN; CDR2 reads SYDVKM. V was pared by 3 bases and J by 7 bases, with 16 bases between. CDR3 in DNA: TGTGCCAGCAGTTTTCTAATGGTGGGGAGGAACATTCAGTACTTC. This encodes CASSFLMVGRNIQYF.

The CDR3: CASSASGTGGYEQYF. The CDR3 nucleotides are TGTGCCAGCAGCGCCTCCGGGACAGGGGGCTACGAGCAGTACTTC. V usage is TRBV7-9 and J usage is TRBJ2-7; 11 nucleotides align to TRBD1. From germline, CDR1 is SEHNR and CDR2 FQNEAQ (reference sequence). V was pared by 5 bases and J by 3 bases, with 6 bases of the junction left unmatched. This CDR3 contains 15 residues.

V gene TRBV5-1 combines with J gene TRBJ2-6; perhaps TRBD1 as D (6 bases). V lost 4 bases, J lost 1 base, and 9 bases lay in between. This CDR3 is 15 amino acids long. CDR1 is SGHRS, CDR2 YFSETQ, per germline. The CDR3 region is CASSAGDSGANVLTF. CDR3 sequence (DNA): TGCGCCAGCAGCGCAGGGGATTCTGGGGCCAACGTCCTGACTTTC.

The gene calls are TRBV12-3 or TRBV12-4 and TRBJ2-2, with a weak D call TRBD2 (5 bases). V lost 8 bases and J lost 2, with 12 bases in between. CDR3 size: 14 residues. CDR3 amino acids: CASVRSGNTGELFF. CDR3 DNA: TGTGCCAGCGTGCGGTCGGGAAACACCGGGGAGCTGTTTTTT.